Listed here is a single TCR beta chain. This clone appeared once. This receptor's antigen is unknown. No clone much larger than this one lies a single base away; base qualities are absent. V loses 5 bases at its end and J loses 5 bases; junction bases beyond the gene matches: 12. CDR1 and CDR2 are drawn from the germline V gene: SQVTM, ANQGSEA. The CDR3 holds 14 amino acids from the cysteine to the phenylalanine. The only DNA kept is the CDR3, 42 bases in frame from the first base. This specimen belongs to a study of control samples from healthy donors and cancer patients (dated by TCRdb to about 2020). The library was prepared using the immunoSEQ multiplex PCR assay. TCRdb stores this immuneACCESS table with in-frame sequences only. Part of the clones is absent; in the studies checked, under half of the shortfall reflects unresolved V genes, and no reason is known for the rest. Present in this sample are about 120,000 clones, 89% of which were seen just once. Of the sample, under 40% is held by the ten largest clones.

Rearrangement joined TRBV29-1 to TRBJ2-7, with 7 junctional bases fitting TRBD1. Specimen: blood. The TCR was taken from a man aged 50 or older in good health. The CDR3 protein is CSVSLGTDRNEQYF. Here is the DNA: TGCAGCGTTTCCCTCGGGACAGATCGAAACGAGCAGTACTTC.